Listed here are 2 T cell receptor beta chains from one sample, sequenced in a study of OX40 agonist ivuxolimab in advanced cancers. The assay was immunoSEQ multiplex PCR, and TCRdb's table has in-frame clones only and misses some. The sample has around 40,000 clones, over 80% seen once. The sequencing here drew on CD4+ or CD8+ T cells sorted from blood, taken in a trial of the OX40 agonist ivuxolimab. The receptors stem from an adult with an advanced solid tumor such as melanoma, head and neck, liver or kidney cancer.

The V gene is TRBV4-3, the J gene TRBJ1-2; D is perhaps TRBD1 (5 bases). V lost 0 bases to trimming and J lost 2 bases, with 13 bases between them. The CDR3 runs 16 residues. CDR1 LGHNA and CDR2 YSLEER come from the germline V gene. In DNA form, the CDR3 reads TGCGCCAGCAGCCAAGACGGTTTGGCAGGGAACTATGGCTACACCTTC. The encoded protein is CASSQDGLAGNYGYTF.

The chain is built from TRBV11-2 and TRBJ2-7; tentatively, D is TRBD2 (6 bases). The CDR3 sequence is 14 residues long. The V end lost 4 bases, the J end lost 3 bases, and 13 bases lay between the germline ends. Germline V gene data show CDR1 as SGHAT and CDR2 as FQNNGV. The DNA for the CDR3 is TGTGCCAGCAGCTCCACCGTGGGGGGCTACGAGCAGTACTTC. Translation gives CASSSTVGGYEQYF.